These T cell receptor beta chains were read from a single sample in a study of blood T cell repertoires in COVID-19. TCRdb's table, derived via immunoSEQ multiplex PCR, lists solely in-frame clones and lacks some. The sample shows hundreds of thousands of clones, approximately 90% of them seen only once. Sequenced material: PBMCs or T cells enriched from blood (not recorded which). These receptors all come from a woman aged 55 to 70 who had recovered from COVID-19. Each CDR3 is given with its conserved first and last residue. D genes are given only for firm matches. Clone size is shown for a subset of rows, as once, few, many or a class of expanded clone.

clone_size | j_call | d_call | v_call | cdr3_aa | cdr3_nt
NA | TRBJ1-5 | NA | TRBV6-2/TRBV6-3 | CASSLTGGQPQHF | TGTGCCAGCAGTTTAACCGGGGGTCAGCCCCAGCATTTT
NA | TRBJ1-6 | NA | TRBV21-1 | CASSPIKRQGYNSPLHF | TGTGCCAGCAGCCCCATAAAAAGACAGGGCTATAATTCACCCCTCCACTTT
NA | TRBJ2-3 | TRBD1 | TRBV23-1 | CASSRKTGLGTQYF | TGCGCCAGCTCACGAAAGACAGGGTTAGGTACGCAGTATTTT
NA | TRBJ2-1 | TRBD2 | TRBV6-2/TRBV6-3 | CASSYSPSGRGEQFF | TGTGCCAGCAGTTACTCGCCTAGCGGGAGAGGTGAGCAGTTCTTC
NA | TRBJ1-3 | NA | TRBV9 | CASSLGLSGNTIYF | TGTGCCAGCAGCCTAGGGCTCTCTGGAAACACCATATATTTT
NA | TRBJ2-2 | TRBD1 | TRBV25-1 | CASSSSRGRGGELFF | TGTGCCAGCAGTTCGTCCAGGGGGCGCGGCGGGGAGCTGTTTTTT
once | TRBJ1-5 | NA | TRBV28 | CASSLVNSNQPQHF | TGTGCCAGCAGTTTAGTAAATAGCAATCAGCCCCAGCATTTT
NA | TRBJ1-4 | TRBD1 | TRBV3-1/TRBV3-2 | CASSQWTGGDEKLFF | TGTGCCAGCAGCCAATGGACAGGGGGCGATGAAAAACTGTTTTTT
NA | TRBJ1-1 | NA | TRBV18 | CASSLTESDTEAFF | TGTGCCAGCTCACTTACAGAGTCAGACACTGAAGCTTTCTTT
NA | TRBJ1-5 | TRBD1 | TRBV24-1 | CATSDGGTDRASGQPQHF | TGTGCCACCAGTGATGGGGGAACCGACAGGGCGTCGGGTCAGCCCCAGCATTTT
NA | TRBJ1-6 | TRBD1 | TRBV2 | CASLRQGFLNSPLHF | TGTGCCAGCCTCCGACAGGGTTTCCTTAATTCACCCCTCCACTTT
NA | TRBJ1-5 | TRBD1 | TRBV6-1 | CASSGRGQPLFGNQPQHF | TGTGCCAGCAGTGGGAGGGGACAGCCCCTTTTTGGCAATCAGCCCCAGCATTTT
NA | TRBJ2-1 | TRBD2 | TRBV4-1 | CASSQGPVAGAIDNEQFF | TGCGCCAGCAGCCAAGGTCCTGTAGCGGGGGCAATCGACAATGAGCAGTTCTTC
NA | TRBJ2-5 | NA | TRBV11-3 | CASSLGGTQGQETQYF | TGTGCCAGCAGCTTAGGGGGAACACAGGGCCAAGAGACCCAGTACTTC
NA | TRBJ1-5 | NA | TRBV28 | CASSRNSQPQHF | TGTGCCAGCAGTCGAAACAGTCAGCCCCAGCATTTT
NA | TRBJ1-1 | TRBD1 | TRBV5-1 | CASSVISQSTGVSTEAFF | TGCGCCAGCAGCGTGATATCTCAGTCTACAGGGGTGAGCACTGAAGCTTTCTTT
NA | TRBJ1-4 | TRBD1 | TRBV19 | CASSMQGGASEKLFF | TGTGCCAGTAGTATGCAAGGGGGCGCGAGTGAAAAACTGTTTTTT
NA | TRBJ1-2 | TRBD1 | TRBV9 | CASSVADRGSGYTF | TGTGCCAGCAGCGTAGCTGACAGGGGAAGCGGCTACACCTTC
NA | TRBJ1-1 | TRBD1 | TRBV5-1 | CASSDRTGATEAFF | TGCGCCAGCAGCGATCGGACAGGGGCCACTGAAGCTTTCTTT
NA | TRBJ1-6 | TRBD1 | TRBV6-5 | CASKGQIYNSPLHF | TGTGCCAGCAAGGGACAGATCTATAATTCACCCCTCCACTTT
NA | TRBJ1-2 | NA | TRBV14 | CASSHELNYGYTF | TGTGCCAGCAGCCATGAGCTTAACTATGGCTACACCTTC
NA | TRBJ2-6 | NA | TRBV11-2 | CASRLGAQGPSGANVLTF | TGTGCCAGCAGGTTAGGGGCCCAGGGGCCCTCTGGGGCCAACGTCCTGACTTTC
NA | TRBJ2-1 | TRBD2 | TRBV6-4 | CASSDGLAGGYEQFF | TGTGCCAGCAGTGACGGCCTAGCGGGGGGGTATGAGCAGTTCTTC
once | TRBJ1-5 | TRBD1 | TRBV5-8 | CASSGDRLQPQHF | TGTGCCAGCAGCGGGGACAGACTTCAGCCCCAGCATTTT
NA | TRBJ1-6 | NA | TRBV19 | CASSSTSGGTYNSPLHF | TGTGCCAGTAGTTCGACCTCCGGGGGGACCTATAATTCACCCCTCCACTTT
NA | TRBJ1-2 | NA | TRBV3-1/TRBV3-2 | CASSQEASGIRANYGYTF | TGTGCCAGCAGCCAAGAGGCTTCAGGGATCAGGGCTAACTATGGCTACACCTTC
NA | TRBJ1-4 | NA | TRBV21-1 | CASSSQGQPQKLFF | TGTGCCAGCAGCTCCCAGGGGCAGCCCCAAAAACTGTTTTTT
NA | TRBJ2-1 | TRBD2 | TRBV27 | CASSLRLAGVYNEQFF | TGTGCCAGCAGTTTAAGACTAGCGGGGGTGTACAATGAGCAGTTCTTC
NA | TRBJ2-4 | TRBD2 | TRBV3-1/TRBV3-2 | CASSPFSLAGVRLAKNIQYF | TGTGCCAGCAGCCCATTTTCCCTAGCGGGGGTGAGGTTAGCCAAAAACATTCAGTACTTC
NA | TRBJ1-3 | NA | TRBV7-8 | CASSLEELYRRFSGNTIYF | TGTGCCAGCAGCTTAGAAGAACTCTACCGCCGATTCTCTGGAAACACCATATATTTT
NA | TRBJ1-2 | TRBD1 | TRBV5-4 | CASSPTGTNYGYTF | TGTGCCAGCAGCCCGACAGGGACTAACTATGGCTACACCTTC
NA | TRBJ1-2 | TRBD1 | TRBV3-1/TRBV3-2 | CASSWMGQLANYGYTF | TGTGCCAGCAGCTGGATGGGACAGCTCGCTAACTATGGCTACACCTTC
NA | TRBJ1-1 | TRBD1 | TRBV19 | CASIQTGDTEAFF | TGTGCCAGCATTCAGACAGGGGACACTGAAGCTTTCTTT
NA | TRBJ2-7 | TRBD2 | TRBV15 | CATSTSWGAGTYEQYF | TGTGCCACCAGCACAAGCTGGGGAGCGGGGACTTACGAGCAGTACTTC
NA | TRBJ1-3 | NA | TRBV3-1/TRBV3-2 | CASTRSGSGNTIYF | TGTGCCAGCACCCGATCGGGCTCTGGAAACACCATATATTTT
once | TRBJ2-7 | TRBD2 | TRBV3-1/TRBV3-2 | CASSPHSGGAYEQYF | TGTGCCAGCAGCCCCCATAGCGGGGGGGCCTACGAGCAGTACTTC
NA | TRBJ2-3 | NA | TRBV5-1 | CASSGLVGTVTQYF | TGCGCCAGCAGCGGGCTAGTTGGGACTGTTACGCAGTATTTT
NA | TRBJ2-1 | TRBD2 | TRBV24-1 | CATSPAGGLNEQFF | TGTGCCACCAGTCCAGCGGGGGGGCTCAATGAGCAGTTCTTC
NA | TRBJ1-6 | TRBD1 | TRBV6-6 | CASSTPSGTGNSPLHF | TGTGCCAGCAGTACCCCCAGTGGGACAGGGAATTCACCCCTCCACTTT
once | TRBJ2-3 | NA | TRBV27 | CASSFRRGLRPGTQYF | TGTGCCAGCAGTTTTCGGCGGGGGCTACGTCCGGGTACGCAGTATTTT
NA | TRBJ2-3 | NA | TRBV27 | CASRVSHSTDTQYF | TGTGCCAGCAGGGTTAGCCATAGCACAGATACGCAGTATTTT
NA | TRBJ2-7 | NA | TRBV6-5 | CASSKTGSYEQYF | TGTGCCAGCAGTAAGACAGGATCCTACGAGCAGTACTTC